One T cell receptor (beta chain) is described in this entry. These data originate in a study of shared T cell receptors in the human thymus. Germline-derived CDR1 and CDR2 are DFQATT and SNEGSKA (reference sequence). V dropped 3 bases and J dropped 4 bases, with 6 bases sitting between them. CDR3 length: 11 residues. TCRdb keeps only in-frame clones here, not all; method: immunoSEQ multiplex PCR. This sample has about 660,000 clones, with roughly 90% found just once. This same sample was also taken into another study, of human thymus T cells.

The clonotype comes from a boy in the first two years of life with a congenital heart defect. Sample: thymocytes. J is TRBJ1-2 and V is TRBV20-1; D ambiguous. This chain's CDR3 is CSASYGYGYTF. Written as DNA, the CDR3 is TGCAGTGCTAGTTACGGCTATGGCTACACCTTC.